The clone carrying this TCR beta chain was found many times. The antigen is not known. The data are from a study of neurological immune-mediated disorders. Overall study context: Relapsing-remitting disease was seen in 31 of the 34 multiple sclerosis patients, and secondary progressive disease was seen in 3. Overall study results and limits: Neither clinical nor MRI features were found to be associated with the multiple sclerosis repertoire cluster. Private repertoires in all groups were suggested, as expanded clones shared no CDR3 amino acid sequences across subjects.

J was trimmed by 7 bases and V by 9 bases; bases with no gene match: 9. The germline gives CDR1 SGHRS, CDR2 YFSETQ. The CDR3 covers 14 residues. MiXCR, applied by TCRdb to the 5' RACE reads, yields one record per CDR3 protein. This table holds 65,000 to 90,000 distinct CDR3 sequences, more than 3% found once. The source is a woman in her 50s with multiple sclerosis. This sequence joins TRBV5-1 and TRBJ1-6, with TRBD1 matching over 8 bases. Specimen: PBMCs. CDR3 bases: TGCGCCACCCACAGGGGGTTGAACAATTCACCCCTCCACTTT. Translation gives CATHRGLNNSPLHF.